These 20 T cell receptor beta chains share one sample of origin, sequenced in a study of shared clonotypes between healthy human individuals. Generated by immunoSEQ multiplex PCR, the TCRdb table keeps only in-frame clones and is missing some. The repertoire has 450,000 or so clones, roughly four fifths of them found once; the top ten carry about 11%. Input material: PBMCs. The source is a woman in her 40s in good health. Some clones in this sample may be carry-over from other donors' samples.

A note on this clone: With a much larger clone just one base away, this may be a read error. Distinct nucleotide sequences in the sample also encode this CDR3. The chain joins TRBV12-1 to TRBJ2-5; TRBD2, the table's D call, lacks a check against the DNA. TRBV12-1 is described as a pseudogene. This CDR3 region has 14 residues. The CDR3 sequence is CASSRPGVQETQYF. The CDR3, as DNA: TGTGCCAGCAGCAGGCCGGGAGTTCAAGAGACCCAGTACTTC.

In the case of this clone: A much more abundant neighbour one base away suggests this may be a read error. Other DNA sequences in this sample translate to the same CDR3. The gene calls are TRBV30 and TRBJ2-7, with 9 positions matching TRBD2. Losses at the gene ends were 4 bases for V and 5 bases for J; bases not matched to a gene: 6. Germline CDR1 and CDR2: GTSNPN and SVGIG (reference sequence). There are 13 residues in the CDR3. For the CDR3, the DNA is TGTGCCTGGAAACGCGGGAGGGCTAACGAGCAGTACTTC. Protein product: CAWKRGRANEQYF. Full variable domain (missing parts from reference TRBV30 and TRBJ2-7): SQTIHQWPATLVQPVGSPLSLECTVEGTSNPNLYWYRQAAGRGLQLLFYSVGIGQISSEVPQNLSASRPQDRQFILSSKKLLLSDSGFYLCAWKRGRANEQYFGPGTRLTVT.

CDR3 in amino acids: CASSSHRGGYTF. The CDR3 DNA sequence: TGTGCCAGCAGCTCTCACAGGGGTGGCTACACCTTC. This chain uses TRBV11-2 with TRBJ1-2; 7 positions match TRBD1. The CDR3 covers 12 residues. The V gene end was trimmed by 4 bases and the J gene end by 7 bases; junction bases not matched to a gene: 3. CDR1 is SGHAT, CDR2 FQNNGV, per germline. Full variable domain (outside the CDR3, taken from reference TRBV11-2 and TRBJ1-2): EAGVAQSPRYKIIEKRQSVAFWCNPISGHATLYWYQQILGQGPKLLIQFQNNGVVDDSQLPKDRFSAERLKGVDSTLKIQPAKLEDSAVYLCASSSHRGGYTFGSGTRLTVV.

This sequence joins TRBV6-1 and TRBJ1-3; D remains ambiguous. Germline V gives CDR1 MNHNS, CDR2 SASEGT. This CDR3 spans 15 amino acids. V shed 6 bases and J shed 0 bases, with 12 bases lying between them. The CDR3 is CASRQGRLSGNTIYF. CDR3 sequence (DNA): TGTGCCAGCAGACAAGGCCGACTCTCTGGAAACACCATATATTTT.

CDR3 sequence (DNA): TGTGCCAGCAGCTCCATGGCAGGGGTTAACACTGAAGCTTTCTTT. It codes for CASSSMAGVNTEAFF. V is TRBV7-9 and J is TRBJ1-1; a weak D match, TRBD1 (6 bases). The V end lost 4 bases, the J end lost 2 bases, and 14 bases lay between the germline ends. Germline loops: CDR1 SEHNR, CDR2 FQNEAQ (reference sequence). The length of the CDR3 is 15 residues.

As concerns this clone: This may stem from a read error, because a much larger clone lies one nucleotide away. The rearrangement links TRBV10-3 to TRBJ2-2, with TRBD2 matching 8 bases. CDR1 ENHRY and CDR2 SYGVKD come from the germline V gene. This CDR3 contains 14 residues. As DNA, the CDR3 is TGTGCCAGCAGTGATAGCGGGGCCACCGGGGAGCTGTTTTTT. Amino acid sequence: CASSDSGATGELFF.

This chain joins TRBV7-8 and TRBJ2-7; 9 bases match TRBD1. CDR3 length equals 16 residues. V trimming: 0 bases; J trimming: 2 bases; junction bases outside the gene matches: 5. Per germline, CDR1 SGHVS and CDR2 FQNEAQ. The CDR3 reads CASSLARRQGAYEQYF. Here the CDR3 DNA reads TGTGCCAGCAGCTTAGCGCGACGACAGGGGGCCTACGAGCAGTACTTC.

The V and J genes are TRBV2 and TRBJ1-6; possible D gene TRBD1, 5 bases. V was pared by 8 bases and J by 8 bases, with 13 bases between. Looked up from germline, CDR1 is SNHLY and CDR2 is FYNNEI. The CDR3 runs 13 residues. This CDR3 reads CASQKRGDSPLHF. The CDR3 bases are TGTGCCAGCCAGAAGCGGGGGGATTCACCCCTCCACTTT. The variable domain in full, with the rest retrieved from reference TRBV2 and TRBJ1-6, is EPEVTQTPSHQVTQMGQEVILRCVPISNHLYFYWYRQILGQKVEFLVSFYNNEISEKSEIFDDQFSVERPDGSNFTLKIRSTKLEDSAMYFCASQKRGDSPLHFGNGTRLTVT.

Regarding this clone: A read error is the likely source, as a far larger clone sits one nucleotide away. The chain is built from TRBV18 and TRBJ2-1; D not resolved. The CDR3 is made up of 14 amino acids. Trimming shortened V by 4 bases and J by 5 bases, and 12 bases separated the two germline ends. Germline V lookup: CDR1 KGHSH, CDR2 LQKENI. The CDR3 nucleotides are TGTGCCAGCTCACAGAGCAGGTTTGACAATGAGCAGTTCTTC. Encoded protein: CASSQSRFDNEQFF.

V and J are TRBV2 and TRBJ2-7, with 9 bases matching TRBD1. This CDR3 region has 15 residues. With 0 bases clipped from V and 4 bases from J, the junction kept 4 bases outside the gene matches. The germline V gene encodes CDR1 SNHLY and CDR2 FYNNEI. The CDR3 here is CASSEARQGVYEQYF. For the CDR3, the DNA is TGTGCCAGCAGTGAAGCCCGACAGGGGGTATACGAGCAGTACTTC.

Worth noting for this clone: With a much larger clone just one base away, this may be a read error. The chain recombines TRBV15 with TRBJ2-2; D might be TRBD1 (6 bases). CDR3 length: 15 amino acids. Trimming pared 4 bases from V and 0 bases from J, leaving 9 bases between. In germline, CDR1 is LNHNV, CDR2 YYDKDF (reference sequence). CDR3 in amino acids: CATSKDSANTGELFF. CDR3 nucleotide sequence: TGTGCCACCAGCAAGGACAGCGCGAACACCGGGGAGCTGTTTTTT.

This clone was found a few times. The chain has TRBV28 and TRBJ1-2; D gene unclear. Germline loops: CDR1 MDHEN, CDR2 SYDVKM. This CDR3 has 13 residues. Between the trimmed V and J ends, which lost 4 bases and 8 bases, there was a span of 14 bases. CDR3 protein: CASSSSGPGGYTF. CDR3 bases: TGTGCCAGCAGTTCAAGCGGTCCGGGCGGCTACACCTTC.

Details on this clone: A far larger clone is one base from this, pointing to a likely read error. The rearrangement joins TRBV7-6 to TRBJ2-5; a possible D gene is TRBD1 (5 bases). Trimming stripped 5 bases from V and 5 bases from J, with 12 bases between. The CDR3 totals 13 residues. Germline assignment: CDR1 SGHVS and CDR2 FNYEAQ. Here the CDR3 DNA reads TGTGCCAGCAGCCCACAGACAGTCGAGACCCAGTACTTC. Translation gives CASSPQTVETQYF.

This chain joins TRBV5-1 and TRBJ2-1; the D is unclear. V lost 0 bases and J 4 bases, leaving 8 bases between the germline ends. The CDR3 covers 14 residues. Per germline, CDR1 SGHRS and CDR2 YFSETQ. CDR3 sequence (DNA): TGCGCCAGCAGCTTGGCCGGCCCGTACAATGAGCAGTTCTTC. Translated: CASSLAGPYNEQFF.

This clone was found a few times. The J gene is TRBJ1-2, the V gene TRBV28, with 8 bases fitting TRBD1. The V segment lost 5 bases and the J segment 3 bases; nucleotides outside the gene matches: 5. The V gene's germline CDR1 is MDHEN and CDR2 SYDVKM. CDR3 length: 14 residues. The CDR3 loop reads CASSTGQGDYGYTF. CDR3 DNA: TGTGCCAGCAGTACCGGACAGGGAGACTATGGCTACACCTTC.

The V call is TRBV2, the J call TRBJ2-3; D might be TRBD2 (5 bases). V was shortened by 7 bases and J by 3 bases, with 11 bases between the two germline ends. Per the germline V gene, CDR1 is SNHLY and CDR2 is FYNNEI. The CDR3 contains 13 residues. CDR3 region: CASNLAETDTQYF. As DNA, the CDR3 is TGTGCCAGCAATCTAGCAGAGACAGATACGCAGTATTTT.

This clone was observed once. This chain links TRBV9 with TRBJ2-7, with unresolved D. V dropped 0 bases and J dropped 0 bases, with 10 bases sitting between them. The length of the CDR3 is 15 residues. Looked up from germline, CDR1 is SGDLS and CDR2 is YYNGEE. For the CDR3, the DNA is TGTGCCAGCAGCGTAGGCCCTAATGACTCCTACGAGCAGTACTTC. Its protein is CASSVGPNDSYEQYF.

This chain connects TRBV20-1 to TRBJ2-5; weak D call: TRBD2 (5 bases). CDR3 length equals 11 residues. The ends were cut back, 7 bases at V and 2 bases at J, with 8 bases in the middle. Germline assignment: CDR1 DFQATT and CDR2 SNEGSKA (reference sequence). The CDR3 DNA reads as TGCAGTGGGGAGTTACAAGAGACCCAGTACTTC. Translating it yields CSGELQETQYF.

This clone was picked up a small number of times. Given a much more abundant clone one base away, this may be a read error. Within the sample, other DNA sequences also encode this same CDR3. The V gene is TRBV9, the J gene TRBJ2-7, with 11 positions matching TRBD2. V was clipped by 3 bases and J by 3 bases; unmatched bases: 2. Germline V CDR1 and CDR2: SGDLS, YYNGEE. The CDR3 has 14 amino acids. CDR3 DNA: TGTGCCAGCAGCGCTGGGACTAGCGGCTACGAGCAGTACTTC. Its protein is CASSAGTSGYEQYF.

DNA of the CDR3: TGTGCCTGGAGTTACAGAGGAGGCTACACCTTC. Translating gives CAWSYRGGYTF. The chain combines TRBV30 with TRBJ1-2, with D uncertain. The CDR3 spans 11 residues. Trimming shortened V by 2 bases and J by 8 bases, and 9 bases separated the two germline ends. Germline values: CDR1 GTSNPN, CDR2 SVGIG (reference sequence).